Presented here are 24 T cell receptor beta chains from one specimen sequenced in a study of T cells after yellow fever vaccination. From the 5' RACE reads, TCRdb called clonotypes with MiXCR, one entry per CDR3 protein. This table has about 230,000 distinct CDR3 sequences, less than 7.5% appearing once. Specimen: CD4+ T cells sorted from PBMCs, collected on the day of the yellow fever booster vaccination. The receptors originated from a man aged 30 to 39 who received the YFV17D yellow fever vaccine.

This clonotype was counted between two and nine times. The genes are TRBV7-8 and TRBJ2-7; 9 bases align to TRBD2. CDR1 and CDR2 (germline): SGHVS, FQNEAQ. V trimming: 6 bases; J trimming: 2 bases; junction bases outside the gene matches: 2. This CDR3 has 13 amino acids. The CDR3 DNA sequence: TGTGCCAGCAGGACTAGCGGCCCCTACGAGCAGTACTTC. Amino acids: CASRTSGPYEQYF.

The chain carries TRBV18 and TRBJ2-5; D gene ambiguous. There are 16 residues in the CDR3. Per germline, CDR1 KGHSH and CDR2 LQKENI. The V and J ends lost 1 base and 5 bases respectively, with 17 bases between them. CDR3 sequence reads: CASSPQERLSWETQYF. CDR3 sequence (DNA): TGTGCCAGCTCACCACAGGAACGGCTCTCCTGGGAGACCCAGTACTTC.

There are a few counts of this clonotype. The rearrangement links TRBV7-2 to TRBJ2-7, with no clear D. V lost 5 bases and J 6 bases, leaving 14 bases between the germline ends. Germline lookup yields CDR1 SGHTA and CDR2 FQGNSA. This CDR3 has 13 amino acids. In DNA, the CDR3 is TGTGCCAGCAGCCAAGCCGGGTTCTTCGAGCAGTACTTC. Translating gives CASSQAGFFEQYF.

This clonotype has just a few counts. This chain links TRBV6-2 or TRBV6-3 with TRBJ2-7, with TRBD2 identical over 7 bases. The CDR3 length is 12 residues. CDR1 MNHEY and CDR2 SVGEGT come from the germline V gene. V was pared by 7 bases and J by 9 bases, with 9 bases of the junction left unmatched. The CDR3 sequence: CASTPGGGGQYF. In DNA, the CDR3 is TGTGCCAGCACCCCTGGCGGGGGTGGGCAGTACTTC.

A word on this clonotype: This may arise from a read error, as a much more abundant clone is one base away. The chain links TRBV20-1 to TRBJ2-1, with unresolved D. The CDR3 runs to 16 residues. The germline V gene has CDR1 DFQATT and CDR2 SNEGSKA (reference sequence). CDR3 in DNA: TGCTGTGCTAGAGGATCTCGCGTGGGAACGAACAATGAGCAGTTCTTC. The encoded protein is CCARGSRVGTNNEQFF.

This clonotype was detected ten times or more. The chain couples TRBV7-2 to TRBJ2-7; no clear D. CDR1 SGHTA and CDR2 FQGNSA come from the germline V gene. CDR3 length: 14 residues. Trimming stripped 5 bases from V and 2 bases from J, with 13 bases between. CDR3 residues: CASSLGLQTYEQYF. The CDR3 DNA follows: TGTGCCAGCAGCCTCGGCCTTCAGACCTACGAGCAGTACTTC.

This clonotype was detected only a few times. The rearrangement uses TRBV21-1 and TRBJ2-3; the D segment call TRBD1 is taken from the table without a DNA check. TRBV21-1 is recorded as a pseudogene. The CDR3 has 14 residues. CDR3 sequence reads: CASSKMNDAPLGNF. The CDR3 DNA reads as TGTGCCAGCAGCAAAATGAACGACGCTCCCCTTGGGAATTTT.

The chain couples TRBV5-1 to TRBJ1-5, with a weak D call TRBD1 (5 bases). Germline values: CDR1 SGHRS, CDR2 YFSETQ. This CDR3 is 13 amino acids long. With 2 bases removed from V and 8 bases from J, the gap between germline ends came to 11 bases. The CDR3 DNA is TGCGCCAGCAGCTTTAGGGGCGCGGAGCCCCAGCATTTT. Translating gives CASSFRGAEPQHF.

This clonotype occurred many times. This chain uses TRBV29-1 with TRBJ2-4, with D unresolved. This CDR3 is 12 amino acids long. Germline V gene data show CDR1 as SQVTM and CDR2 as ANQGSEA. The ends were cut back, 3 bases at V and 4 bases at J, with 7 bases in the middle. CDR3 in amino acids: CSVEGRKNIQYF. The CDR3 DNA reads as TGCAGCGTTGAGGGCAGAAAAAACATTCAGTACTTC.

This clonotype occurred many times. The J gene is TRBJ1-1, the V gene TRBV19, with no clear D. Trimming took off 3 bases at V and 2 bases at J, with 7 bases between the two ends. This CDR3 has 13 residues. Germline-derived CDR1 and CDR2 are LNHDA and SQIVND (reference sequence). The CDR3 here is CASSIAANTEAFF. Here the CDR3 DNA reads TGTGCCAGTAGTATTGCAGCAAACACTGAAGCTTTCTTT.

This clonotype was counted a few times. This sequence joins TRBV20-1 and TRBJ2-7; no firm D call. Germline lookup yields CDR1 DFQATT and CDR2 SNEGSKA (reference sequence). This CDR3 spans 12 amino acids. Trimming left V 7 bases short and J 0 bases short, with 10 bases between. CDR3 loop: CSVPRSSYEQYF. The CDR3 DNA reads TGCAGTGTACCAAGGAGCTCCTACGAGCAGTACTTC.

This clonotype occurred many times. In DNA form, the CDR3 reads TGTGCCAGTTCTGTCGAGGGGGCCGGGACGACAGATACGCAGTATTTT. Its translation: CASSVEGAGTTDTQYF. V gene TRBV6-5 combines with J gene TRBJ2-3; 7 bases are a match to TRBD1. Germline lookup yields CDR1 MNHEY and CDR2 SVGAGI. V trimming: 9 bases; J trimming: 3 bases; junction bases outside the gene matches: 15. This CDR3 comprises 16 residues.

This rearrangement joins TRBV3-1 to TRBJ2-7, with 12 bases fitting TRBD2. Germline CDR1 and CDR2: LGHDT and YNNKEL (reference sequence). This CDR3 contains 15 residues. V shed 2 bases, J shed 3 bases, and the junction held 2 bases outside the gene matches. The CDR3: CASSQQTSGSYEQYF. As DNA, the CDR3 is TGTGCCAGCAGCCAACAGACTAGCGGGAGCTACGAGCAGTACTTC.

The table lists this clonotype with a few counts. The J gene is TRBJ2-5, the V gene TRBV5-1, with TRBD1 matching 7 bases. V was pared by 6 bases and J by 2 bases, with 4 bases of the junction left unmatched. The CDR3 has 13 residues. Per germline, CDR1 SGHRS and CDR2 YFSETQ. CDR3 sequence (DNA): TGCGCCAGCAAAGACAGGGTGCAAGAGACCCAGTACTTC. Translation gives CASKDRVQETQYF.

The chain employs TRBV27 and TRBJ2-2; 8 nucleotides agree with TRBD2. In germline, CDR1 is MNHEY, CDR2 SMNVEV (reference sequence). The ends lost 6 bases at V and 7 bases at J; junction bases unmatched: 7. The length of the CDR3 is 14 residues. The CDR3 sequence: CASRLAGPHGELFF. The DNA for the CDR3 is TGTGCCAGCAGATTAGCGGGGCCCCACGGGGAGCTGTTTTTT.

CDR3 nucleotide sequence: TGTGCCAGCAGCTTAGGGGACTATTGGGACTCCTACGAGCAGTACTTC. This translates into CASSLGDYWDSYEQYF. This chain joins TRBV7-9 and TRBJ2-7, with 7 bases lining up with TRBD2. The CDR3 has 16 amino acids. Trimming cost V 1 base and J 0 bases; bases outside gene matches: 6. Germline lookup yields CDR1 SEHNR and CDR2 FQNEAQ (reference sequence).

The chain combines TRBV14 with TRBJ2-2; tentatively, D is TRBD1 or TRBD2 (5 bases each). Germline values: CDR1 SGHDN, CDR2 FVKESK. This CDR3 region has 14 residues. The V gene lost 0 bases and the J gene lost 6 bases, with 8 bases spanning the gap. CDR3 protein: CASSQDRGAGELFF. Here the CDR3 DNA reads TGTGCCAGCAGCCAAGATAGAGGGGCCGGGGAGCTGTTTTTT.

In its sample, this clonotype was seen many times. The chain links TRBV28 to TRBJ2-4; 8 bases match TRBD2. CDR1 MDHEN and CDR2 SYDVKM come from the germline V gene. This CDR3 spans 16 amino acids. V was pared by 5 bases and J by 1 base, with 7 bases of the junction left unmatched. The CDR3 protein is CASSQSGRAAKNIQYF. CDR3 DNA: TGTGCCAGCAGTCAGAGCGGGAGAGCGGCCAAAAACATTCAGTACTTC.

This clonotype came up many times. The J gene is TRBJ2-7, the V gene TRBV7-9; D is possibly TRBD1 or TRBD2 (6 bases each). The V gene lost 6 bases and the J gene lost 1 base, with 19 bases spanning the gap. Per the germline V gene, CDR1 is SEHNR and CDR2 is FQNEAQ (reference sequence). The length of the CDR3 is 16 residues. The chain's CDR3 is CASRGGGGKTSYEQYF. The DNA of the CDR3 is TGTGCCAGCAGGGGGGGCGGCGGGAAAACTTCCTACGAGCAGTACTTC.

The genes are TRBV27 and TRBJ1-5; 9 positions agree with TRBD1. Germline lookup yields CDR1 MNHEY and CDR2 SMNVEV (reference sequence). This CDR3 is 15 amino acids long. With V trimmed by 6 bases and J by 4 bases, 7 bases remained unmatched. The CDR3 loop is CASSVTGGVNQPQHF. The CDR3 DNA reads as TGTGCCAGCAGCGTGACAGGGGGTGTGAATCAGCCCCAGCATTTT.

This clonotype was detected many times. The rearrangement joins TRBV27 to TRBJ1-1, with a possible D match to TRBD1 (5 bases). The V end was cut by 2 bases, the J end by 8 bases, with 24 bases between. Looked up from germline, CDR1 is MNHEY and CDR2 is SMNVEV (reference sequence). The CDR3 loop spans 17 amino acids. The CDR3 reads CASSLNRDRGPSVEAFF. The CDR3 DNA is TGTGCCAGCAGTTTAAATCGGGACCGTGGTCCCTCGGTAGAAGCTTTCTTT.

The CDR3 bases are TGCGCCAGCAGTGAGCCGGGGGGCACCGGGGAGCTGTTTTTT. Protein: CASSEPGGTGELFF. The V and J genes are TRBV10-1 and TRBJ2-2; TRBD2 agrees at 7 bases. CDR3 length: 14 amino acids. V shed 2 bases, J shed 4 bases, and the junction held 1 base outside the gene matches. Germline CDR1 reads WNHNN; CDR2 reads SYGVQD (reference sequence).

This clonotype was detected only a few times. J is TRBJ2-3 and V is TRBV11-3; 11 positions agree with TRBD2. V gave up 5 bases and J gave up 2 bases; unmatched junction bases: 6. The CDR3 length is 16 residues. Germline CDR1 SGHNT, CDR2 YENEEA. The CDR3 is CASSPGLAEHTDTQYF. The CDR3 DNA is TGTGCCAGCAGCCCGGGACTAGCGGAGCACACAGATACGCAGTATTTT. Combining the CDR3 with reference TRBV11-3 and TRBJ2-3 gives the whole variable domain EAGVVQSPRYKIIEKKQPVAFWCNPISGHNTLYWYLQNLGQGPELLIRYENEEAVDDSQLPKDRFSAERLKGVDSTLKIQPAELGDSAVYLCASSPGLAEHTDTQYFGPGTRLTVL.

A word on this clonotype: A read error may explain this, as a much larger clone is one base away. V gene TRBV5-1 combines with J gene TRBJ2-7; TRBD2 aligns across 7 bases. Germline loops: CDR1 SGHRS, CDR2 YFSETQ. The CDR3 runs to 14 residues. Written as DNA, the CDR3 is TGCGCCAGCGGCTTCGGACTAGATGGATACGAGCAGTACTTC. Encoded protein: CASGFGLDGYEQYF.